Listed below are T cell receptor beta chains from one sample, sequenced in a study of blood T cell repertoires in COVID-19. Generated by immunoSEQ multiplex PCR, the TCRdb table keeps only in-frame clones and is missing some. Among 210,000 or so clones, roughly 80% were seen once, and the ten largest hold about 13%. Sequencing was performed on peripheral blood. The receptor set was obtained from a man in his fifties or sixties who had recovered from COVID-19. Both conserved end residues are part of each CDR3. A D gene is named only where the DNA matches it firmly. Expanded clones are given a class, and other clones once, few, many or no size at all.

.	TRBV5-1	.	15	TRBJ2-3	CASSLGLGGLDTQYF	TGCGCCAGCAGCTTGGGACTAGGAGGTCTGGATACGCAGTATTTT
TRBD2	TRBV27	.	16	TRBJ2-5	CASSSQLAGVEETQYF	TGTGCCAGCAGTTCCCAACTAGCGGGAGTGGAAGAGACCCAGTACTTC
.	TRBV19	few	15	TRBJ2-2	CASSPPTPATGELFF	TGTGCCAGTAGTCCGCCGACACCCGCCACCGGGGAGCTGTTTTTT
TRBD2	TRBV4-1	.	16	TRBJ2-2	CASSHVRGGNTGELFF	TGCGCCAGCAGCCATGTACGGGGGGGGAACACCGGGGAGCTGTTTTTT
.	TRBV21-1	.	14	TRBJ1-2	CASSKWRGNYGYTF	TGTGCCAGCAGCAAATGGCGGGGTAACTATGGCTACACCTTC
.	TRBV11-1	.	12	TRBJ1-1	CASSPMNTEAFF	TGTGCCAGCAGCCCCATGAACACTGAAGCTTTCTTT
.	TRBV7-8	.	19	TRBJ2-1	CASSFRVFGVEASYNEQFF	TGTGCCAGCAGCTTCAGGGTATTTGGGGTTGAGGCCTCCTACAATGAGCAGTTCTTC
TRBD2	TRBV19	.	16	TRBJ2-5	CASSTPIAGGRETQYF	TGTGCCAGTAGTACCCCGATAGCGGGAGGGCGCGAGACCCAGTACTTC
TRBD1	TRBV29-1	.	13	TRBJ1-4	CSAKGQDNEKLFF	TGCAGCGCCAAGGGACAGGACAATGAAAAACTGTTTTTT
TRBD2	TRBV7-9	.	16	TRBJ2-3	CASSSGRVTGTDTQYF	TGTGCCAGCAGCTCAGGGAGGGTAACCGGCACAGATACGCAGTATTTT
TRBD2	TRBV24-1	once	17	TRBJ2-5	CATSDFGLAGGQETQYF	TGTGCCACCAGTGATTTTGGGCTAGCGGGAGGGCAAGAGACCCAGTACTTC
TRBD1	TRBV4-1	.	14	TRBJ2-1	CASSRGQGYNEQFF	TGCGCCAGCAGCCGAGGACAGGGTTACAATGAGCAGTTCTTC
.	TRBV10-3	.	13	TRBJ2-5	CAIRQGMGETQYF	TGTGCCATCCGTCAGGGGATGGGAGAGACCCAGTACTTC
.	TRBV7-2	.	12	TRBJ1-5	CASSFLLQPQHF	TGTGCCAGCAGCTTCCTGTTACAGCCCCAGCATTTT
.	TRBV5-6	once	15	TRBJ1-6	CASSLGPGSGGPLHF	TGTGCCAGCAGCTTGGGTCCAGGTTCGGGGGGTCCCCTCCACTTT
TRBD2	TRBV2	few	15	TRBJ2-3	CASSGAGVDTDTQYF	TGTGCCAGCAGTGGGGCGGGGGTGGACACAGATACGCAGTATTTT
TRBD2	TRBV10-3	few	16	TRBJ2-3	CAIRRSGGRAGDTQYF	TGTGCCATCAGGAGGTCTGGCGGGAGGGCAGGAGATACGCAGTATTTT
TRBD1	TRBV7-2	.	14	TRBJ1-1	CASSLSGGDTEAFF	TGTGCCAGCAGCTTATCAGGGGGCGACACTGAAGCTTTCTTT
.	TRBV6-2/TRBV6-3	.	12	TRBJ2-7	CASSYSRYEQYF	TGTGCCAGCAGTTACTCGAGGTACGAGCAGTACTTC
.	TRBV7-3	.	14	TRBJ1-5	CASSSQPGNQPQHF	TGTGCCAGCAGCTCACAGCCGGGCAATCAGCCCCAGCATTTT
TRBD1	TRBV7-9	.	16	TRBJ2-1	CASTKEVGQGNNEQFF	TGTGCCAGCACCAAAGAGGTGGGACAGGGAAACAATGAGCAGTTCTTC
.	TRBV29-1	.	14	TRBJ1-1	CSTQTGGVGTEAFF	TGCAGCACCCAAACGGGGGGCGTGGGCACTGAAGCTTTCTTT
TRBD2	TRBV7-2	.	15	TRBJ2-5	CASSLGTSGEETQYF	TGTGCCAGCAGCTTAGGAACTAGCGGGGAAGAGACCCAGTACTTC
TRBD2	TRBV6-2/TRBV6-3	.	20	TRBJ2-1	CASSYPKVYSGTSGRTEQFF	TGTGCCAGCAGTTACCCGAAGGTTTACTCCGGGACTAGCGGGAGGACTGAGCAGTTCTTC
.	TRBV3-1/TRBV3-2	few	15	TRBJ1-2	CASSQDGQGSYGYTF	TGTGCCAGCAGCCAAGATGGTCAGGGCTCCTATGGCTACACCTTC
.	TRBV6-5	.	14	TRBJ1-5	CASKGGQGNQPQHF	TGTGCCAGCAAAGGTGGCCAGGGCAATCAGCCCCAGCATTTT
.	TRBV9	once	14	TRBJ1-5	CASSVDTRGQPQHF	TGTGCCAGCAGCGTTGACACTCGGGGTCAGCCCCAGCATTTT
TRBD1	TRBV6-1	.	15	TRBJ2-7	CASRSRQGAWDEQYF	TGTGCCAGCAGATCCCGACAGGGGGCCTGGGACGAGCAGTACTTC
TRBD1	TRBV20-1	.	10	TRBJ2-1	CSAQRTGEVF	TGCAGTGCTCAAAGGACAGGGGAAGTCTTC
TRBD2	TRBV4-1	.	19	TRBJ2-3	CASSQYLTSGGPSTDTQYF	TGCGCCAGCAGCCAGTACTTGACTAGCGGGGGACCTAGCACAGATACGCAGTATTTT
.	TRBV2	.	15	TRBJ2-7	CASSETRYSSYEQYF	TGTGCCAGCAGTGAAACGAGATATTCCTCCTACGAGCAGTACTTC
.	TRBV27	.	17	TRBJ2-7	CASSSTPLISQSYEQYF	TGTGCCAGCAGTTCCACCCCACTTATTTCCCAATCCTACGAGCAGTACTTC
TRBD1	TRBV30	.	20	TRBJ1-2	CAWSAYSGTGGEFGNYGYTF	TGTGCCTGGAGTGCATACTCCGGGACAGGGGGCGAGTTTGGTAACTATGGCTACACCTTC
.	TRBV3-1/TRBV3-2	.	13	TRBJ1-1	CASSPNRGTEAFF	TGTGCCAGCAGCCCTAACCGGGGGACTGAAGCTTTCTTT
.	TRBV30	.	16	TRBJ2-3	CAWSVLGGSAADTQYF	TGTGCCTGGAGTGTACTTGGGGGCTCGGCGGCAGATACGCAGTATTTT
.	TRBV5-1	once	13	TRBJ2-5	CASSTGQRETQYF	TGCGCCAGCAGCACTGGACAGAGGGAGACCCAGTACTTC
.	TRBV25-1	.	13	TRBJ1-2	CASSDRVMLGYTF	TGTGCCAGCAGTGACAGGGTTATGCTTGGCTACACCTTC
TRBD1	TRBV2	.	15	TRBJ1-5	CASSDEGASNQPQHF	TGTGCCAGCAGTGACGAGGGGGCTAGCAATCAGCCCCAGCATTTT
.	TRBV9	.	13	TRBJ2-5	CASSYSPEETQYF	TGTGCCAGCAGTTATAGTCCTGAAGAGACCCAGTACTTC
TRBD1	TRBV18	once	15	TRBJ1-4	CASSPETGGNEKLFF	TGTGCCAGCTCGCCGGAAACAGGGGGGAATGAAAAACTGTTTTTT
TRBD1	TRBV28	.	14	TRBJ1-4	CASRQTGLGEKLFF	TGTGCCAGCAGACAGACAGGGCTGGGGGAAAAACTGTTTTTT
.	TRBV28	.	11	TRBJ2-7	CASSIQYEQYF	TGTGCCAGCAGTATCCAGTACGAGCAGTACTTC
TRBD2	TRBV11-2	.	15	TRBJ2-5	CASSFSSGGGETQYF	TGTGCCAGCAGCTTTAGCAGCGGGGGAGGGGAGACCCAGTACTTC
.	TRBV5-4	.	15	TRBJ2-3	CASSLAGYGTDTQYF	TGTGCCAGCAGCTTGGCAGGGTACGGCACAGATACGCAGTATTTT
.	TRBV24-1	.	15	TRBJ1-2	CATSDPIRAGYGYTF	TGTGCCACCAGTGATCCTATCAGGGCTGGCTATGGCTACACCTTC
TRBD2	TRBV9	few	19	TRBJ2-3	CASSVEGAGGPWSTDTQYF	TGTGCCAGCAGCGTTGAAGGAGCGGGAGGGCCTTGGAGCACAGATACGCAGTATTTT
.	TRBV25-1	few	14	TRBJ1-1	CASREAGAQIEAFF	TGTGCCAGCAGAGAAGCAGGGGCCCAGATTGAAGCTTTCTTT
.	TRBV25-1	.	12	TRBJ1-1	CASSDLGREAFF	TGTGCCAGCAGTGATTTGGGCAGAGAAGCTTTCTTT
TRBD1	TRBV5-1	.	17	TRBJ1-1	CASSPDRVPPRGTEAFF	TGCGCCAGCAGCCCTGACAGGGTACCTCCAAGGGGAACTGAAGCTTTCTTT
TRBD2	TRBV27	once	13	TRBJ2-1	CASRGSGRGEQFF	TGTGCCAGCAGGGGTAGCGGGAGAGGTGAGCAGTTCTTC
.	TRBV21-1	.	14	TRBJ1-5	CASSKATPNQPQHF	TGTGCCAGCAGCAAAGCTACTCCGAATCAGCCCCAGCATTTT
.	TRBV7-2	few	14	TRBJ1-5	CASSLSRGGQPQHF	TGTGCCAGCAGCTTATCAAGAGGTGGTCAGCCCCAGCATTTT
TRBD1	TRBV28	.	15	TRBJ2-5	CASNRPGQNQETQYF	TGTGCCAGCAACAGACCGGGACAGAACCAAGAGACCCAGTACTTC
.	TRBV5-1	few	15	TRBJ2-1	CASSLPDSFYNEQFF	TGCGCCAGCAGCTTGCCGGACAGCTTCTACAATGAGCAGTTCTTC
.	TRBV29-1	.	14	TRBJ1-3	CSVRQYFSGNTIYF	TGCAGCGTTCGACAGTACTTCTCTGGAAACACCATATATTTT
.	TRBV27	once	14	TRBJ2-7	CASRAQGFSYEQYF	TGTGCCAGCAGAGCACAGGGTTTTTCCTACGAGCAGTACTTC
.	TRBV7-8	.	14	TRBJ2-7	CASSLVQGFYEQYF	TGTGCCAGCAGCTTAGTGCAGGGGTTCTACGAGCAGTACTTC